These 10 T cell receptor beta chains came from one sample sequenced in a study of blood T cell repertoires in COVID-19. Measured with immunoSEQ multiplex PCR; TCRdb has only the in-frame clones, and not every one. In the table there are 200,000 to 250,000 clones, approximately 81% of which are singletons. The sample taken for sequencing was peripheral blood. These receptor sequences come from a woman aged 80 or over with acute or convalescent COVID-19.

V is TRBV7-2 and J is TRBJ1-2; 8 bases are shared with TRBD1. V shed 5 bases, J shed 4 bases, and the junction held 15 bases outside the gene matches. The CDR3 consists of 17 residues. Germline V lookup: CDR1 SGHTA, CDR2 FQGNSA. The CDR3 here is CASSIGTGLSITYGYTF. The CDR3 coding sequence is TGTGCCAGCAGCATAGGGACAGGCCTCTCTATAACCTATGGCTACACCTTC.

J is TRBJ1-2 and V is TRBV29-1; 12 nucleotides match TRBD1. Germline lookup yields CDR1 SQVTM and CDR2 ANQGSEA. Trimming at V came to 3 bases and at J to 7 bases, leaving 9 bases not matched to a gene. The CDR3 totals 15 residues. CDR3 coding DNA: TGCAGCGTTGATCCGGCGGGACAGGGGGCTGGTGGCTACACCTTC. It yields the protein CSVDPAGQGAGGYTF.

The rearrangement joins TRBV5-5 to TRBJ2-7; a possible D gene is TRBD2 (5 bases). CDR3 length: 13 amino acids. Deletions cut 4 bases from V and 0 bases from J, with 8 bases between. CDR1 is SGHKS and CDR2 is YYEKEE in the germline V gene (reference sequence). The CDR3 bases are TGTGCCAGCAGCCGGACTGCCTCCTACGAGCAGTACTTC. This codes for CASSRTASYEQYF.

This chain links TRBV7-9 with TRBJ2-1, with D possibly TRBD1 on 6 matching bases. The germline V and J ends were trimmed by 3 bases and 8 bases, with 14 bases remaining between them. CDR3 length equals 14 residues. Germline CDR1 reads SEHNR; CDR2 reads FQNEAQ (reference sequence). The CDR3 DNA is TGTGCCAGCAGCTTGGGAATTGGGGGCGATGAGCAGTTCTTC. This translates into CASSLGIGGDEQFF.

This clone was observed once. The rearrangement links TRBV29-1 to TRBJ1-1, with 12 bases that match TRBD1. Germline CDR1 and CDR2: SQVTM and ANQGSEA. The trim removed 5 bases at V and 5 bases at J, leaving 3 bases unmatched. The CDR3 totals 13 residues. The CDR3 here is CSVWDRGLTEAFF. The CDR3 DNA is TGCAGCGTTTGGGACAGGGGGCTAACTGAAGCTTTCTTT.

The chain is built from TRBV30 and TRBJ1-6, with 7 bases identical to TRBD1. The junction had 7 bases not matched to a gene; V was cut back by 1 base and J by 7 bases. Germline lookup yields CDR1 GTSNPN and CDR2 SVGIG (reference sequence). This CDR3 region has 15 residues. CDR3 bases: TGTGCCTGGAGTGCGTCCGGGACAGCAAATTCACCCCTCCACTTT. This gives the protein CAWSASGTANSPLHF. Drawing the rest from reference TRBV30 and TRBJ1-6, the complete variable domain is SQTIHQWPATLVQPVGSPLSLECTVEGTSNPNLYWYRQAAGRGLQLLFYSVGIGQISSEVPQNLSASRPQDRQFILSSKKLLLSDSGFYLCAWSASGTANSPLHFGNGTRLTVT.

The DNA of the CDR3 is TGTGCCAGCAGTAAGGGACAGGGGATCACAGATACGCAGTATTTT. Protein sequence: CASSKGQGITDTQYF. V is TRBV25-1 and J is TRBJ2-3; 10 positions match TRBD1. Germline CDR1 is MGHDK and CDR2 is SYGVNS. V shed 5 bases and J 2 bases; nucleotides not matched to a gene: 4. The CDR3 totals 15 residues.

V usage is TRBV7-2 and J usage is TRBJ2-7; 7 bases map to TRBD1. CDR3 length: 15 residues. The ends lost 4 bases at V and 2 bases at J; junction bases unmatched: 8. Per the germline V gene, CDR1 is SGHTA and CDR2 is FQGNSA. The CDR3 DNA sequence: TGTGCCAGCAGCTCTAGTTGGGACAGAGCCTACGAGCAGTACTTC. It codes for CASSSSWDRAYEQYF.

The rearrangement joins TRBV7-2 to TRBJ2-1; the D gene is possibly TRBD2 (7 bases). Trimming took 0 bases from V and 9 from J, leaving 15 bases between them. The CDR3 consists of 15 residues. Germline V gene lookup returns CDR1 SGHTA and CDR2 FQGNSA. The CDR3 here is CASSLAGGPKGEQFF. CDR3 nucleotides: TGTGCCAGCAGCTTAGCGGGGGGGCCCAAGGGTGAGCAGTTCTTC. The full variable domain, completed using reference TRBV7-2 and TRBJ2-1, is GAGVSQSPSNKVTEKGKDVELRCDPISGHTALYWYRQSLGQGLEFLIYFQGNSAPDKSGLPSDRFSAERTGGSVSTLTIQRTQQEDSAVYLCASSLAGGPKGEQFFGPGTRLTVL.

This clone was detected only once. The chain uses TRBV19 and TRBJ1-5; D gene uncertain. The germline V and J ends were trimmed by 4 bases and 7 bases, with 20 bases remaining between them. Germline CDR1 LNHDA, CDR2 SQIVND (reference sequence). CDR3 length: 16 residues. DNA of the CDR3: TGTGCCAGTAGTACTCATGGGGTCCAACGAGGGCAGCCCCAGCATTTT. Translation: CASSTHGVQRGQPQHF.